The T cell receptor beta chain under discussion was sequenced for a study of preoperative IRX-2 immunotherapy in early breast cancer. Assay: immunoSEQ multiplex PCR; the TCRdb copy retains only in-frame clones and omits some. The sample contains about 98,000 clones, more than 80% of which appear only once. Treatment indicated: preoperative locoregional IRX-2 cytokine immunotherapy. Preoperative locoregional IRX-2 cytokine immunotherapy was tested in the phase Ib source study. The length of the CDR3 is 18 residues. V was trimmed by 2 bases and J by 1 base, leaving 20 bases between them. Germline CDR1 MNHGY, CDR2 SAAAGT.

The TCR originated in a human donor with breast cancer. The sequencing used tumor tissue, collected after IRX-2 immunotherapy. V gene TRBV6-8 combines with J gene TRBJ1-1; D may be TRBD1 (5 bases). In nucleotides, the CDR3 is TGTGCCAGCAGTTACGTAGACCGCCCGGGACGGCAGAACACTGAAGCTTTCTTT. It specifies CASSYVDRPGRQNTEAFF.